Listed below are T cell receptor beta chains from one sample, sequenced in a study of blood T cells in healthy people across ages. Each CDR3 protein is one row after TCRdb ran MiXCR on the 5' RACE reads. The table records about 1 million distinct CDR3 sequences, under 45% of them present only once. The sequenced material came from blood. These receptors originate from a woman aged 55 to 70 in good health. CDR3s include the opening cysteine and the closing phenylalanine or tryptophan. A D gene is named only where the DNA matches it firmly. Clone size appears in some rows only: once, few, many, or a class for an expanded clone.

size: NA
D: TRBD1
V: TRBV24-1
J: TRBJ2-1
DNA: TGTGCCACCAGTCCAACGGGAGGGGACAGGGGACAATCCTACAATGAGCAGTTCTTC
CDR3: CATSPTGGDRGQSYNEQFF

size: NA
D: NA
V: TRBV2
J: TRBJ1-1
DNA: TGTGCCAGCAGTGAAGTAAGGGGAGCTGAAGCTTTCTTT
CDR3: CASSEVRGAEAFF

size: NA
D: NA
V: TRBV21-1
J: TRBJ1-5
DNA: TGTGCCAGCAATGTTGGGGCGAGATCACTCGAGGGGGTAATAGGCAATCAGCCCCAGCATTTT
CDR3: CASNVGARSLEGVIGNQPQHF

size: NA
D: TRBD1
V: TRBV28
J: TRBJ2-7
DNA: TGTGCCAGCTTCCCGGGACAGGGATACGAGCAGTACTTC
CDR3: CASFPGQGYEQYF

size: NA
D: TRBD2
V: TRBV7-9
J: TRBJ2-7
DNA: TGTGCCAGCATGCCTTTACTAGCGGGAGGCGGGTACGAGCAGTACTTC
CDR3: CASMPLLAGGGYEQYF

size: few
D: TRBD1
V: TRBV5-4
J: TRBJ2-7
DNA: TGTGCCAGCGGCGGACAGGGGGCGCCCGAGCAGTACTTC
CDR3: CASGGQGAPEQYF

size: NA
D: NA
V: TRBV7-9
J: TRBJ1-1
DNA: TGTGCCAGCAGCTTAGAGGGCACCGCTGGCACTGAAGCTTTCTTT
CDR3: CASSLEGTAGTEAFF

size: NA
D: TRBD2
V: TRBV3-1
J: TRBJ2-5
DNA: TGTGCCAGCAGCCAAGGGGCGGGAGCACGGGAGACCCAGTACTTC
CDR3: CASSQGAGARETQYF

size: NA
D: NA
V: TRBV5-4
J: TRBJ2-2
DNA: TGTGCCAGCAGCTTGGCAGGAGATAACACCGGGGAGCTGTTTTTT
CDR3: CASSLAGDNTGELFF

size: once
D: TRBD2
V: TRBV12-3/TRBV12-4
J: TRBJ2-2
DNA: TGTGCCAGCACCCCGAGACTAGCGGGAGCCGGGGAGCTGTTTTTT
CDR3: CASTPRLAGAGELFF

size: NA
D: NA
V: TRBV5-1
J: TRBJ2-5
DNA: TGCGCCAGCAGCTTTGGGGACCGGACAACACAAGAGACCCAGTACTTC
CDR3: CASSFGDRTTQETQYF

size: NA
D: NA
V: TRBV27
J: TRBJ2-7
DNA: TGTGCCAGCAGTTTATTTGCTGGGGGTAGCTCCTACAATGAGCAGTACTTC
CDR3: CASSLFAGGSSYNEQYF

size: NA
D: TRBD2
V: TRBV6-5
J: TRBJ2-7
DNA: TGTGCCAGCAGTTACTTCACTAGCGTATACAATGAGCAGTACTTC
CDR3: CASSYFTSVYNEQYF

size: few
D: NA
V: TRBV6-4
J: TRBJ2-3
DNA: TGTGCCAGCAGTGACACCGGGGAACCCACAGATACGCAGTATTTT
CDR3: CASSDTGEPTDTQYF

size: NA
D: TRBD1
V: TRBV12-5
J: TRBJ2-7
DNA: TGTGCTAGTGGTTTGGCCCCGGACAGGGGGCCTTACGAGCAGTACTTC
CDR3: CASGLAPDRGPYEQYF

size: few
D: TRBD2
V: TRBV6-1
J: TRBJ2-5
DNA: TGTGCCAGCAGGAAGAGGACTAGCGGGAGAGTGTTAGTGGTACAAGAGACCCAGTACTTC
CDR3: CASRKRTSGRVLVVQETQYF

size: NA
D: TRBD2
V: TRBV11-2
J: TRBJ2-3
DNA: TGTGCCAGCAGCCTTCCGGGAGTTAGCGGGAGGGTGGGAGATACGCAGTATTTT
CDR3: CASSLPGVSGRVGDTQYF

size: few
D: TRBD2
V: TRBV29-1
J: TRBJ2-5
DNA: TGCAGCGCCTCTAGCGGGACGGGAGAGACCCAGTACTTC
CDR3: CSASSGTGETQYF

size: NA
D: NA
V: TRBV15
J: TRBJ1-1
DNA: TGTGCCACCAGCAGAGATATAACGACGGTTGATGCTTTCTTT
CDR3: CATSRDITTVDAFF

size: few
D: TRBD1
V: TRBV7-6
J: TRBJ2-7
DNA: TGTGCCAGCAGCTTCTCAACAGGGGTCGAGCAGTACTTC
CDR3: CASSFSTGVEQYF

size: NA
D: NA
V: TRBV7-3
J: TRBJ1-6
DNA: TGTGTCAGCAGCCGGCGTCATAATTCACCCCTCCACTTT
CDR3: CVSSRRHNSPLHF

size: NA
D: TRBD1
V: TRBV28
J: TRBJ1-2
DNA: TGTGCCAGCAGTTCCCCCACAACAGGGGTGGGTGGCTACACCTTC
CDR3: CASSSPTTGVGGYTF

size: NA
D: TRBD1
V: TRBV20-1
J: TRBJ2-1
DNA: TGCAGTGCTCCGACAGGGGAGCAGCCCTACAATGAGCAGTTCTTC
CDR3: CSAPTGEQPYNEQFF

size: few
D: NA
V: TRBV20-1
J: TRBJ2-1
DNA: TGCAGTGCTAGTCCCCCCCGGGGGCCCTCCACCTCCTACAATGAGCAGTTCTTC
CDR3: CSASPPRGPSTSYNEQFF

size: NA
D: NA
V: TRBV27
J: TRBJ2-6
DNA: TGTGCCAGCAGTTTTTGGGTGACAGGCTCTGGGGCCAACGTCCTGACTTTC
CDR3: CASSFWVTGSGANVLTF

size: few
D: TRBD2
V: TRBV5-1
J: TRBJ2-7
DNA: TGCGCCAGCCGCCTTATGGGGGGAGGGCCTGTCGGCGAGCAGTACTTC
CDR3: CASRLMGGGPVGEQYF

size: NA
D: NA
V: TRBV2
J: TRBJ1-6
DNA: TGTGCCAGCAGTGAGGAGATTGGTTCACCCCTCCACTTT
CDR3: CASSEEIGSPLHF

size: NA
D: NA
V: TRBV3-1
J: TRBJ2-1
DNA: TGTGCCAGCAGCCAAGATTGGGCTAGCGCCCAGTTCTTC
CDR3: CASSQDWASAQFF

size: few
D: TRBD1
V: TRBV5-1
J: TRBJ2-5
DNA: TGCGCCAGCAGCCGATCCGGGACAGGGACTGAGACCCAGTACTTC
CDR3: CASSRSGTGTETQYF

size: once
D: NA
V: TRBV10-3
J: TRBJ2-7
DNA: TGTGCCATCAGTGGACTCAGGGGGAGGGTTGGGAACGAGCAGTACTTC
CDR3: CAISGLRGRVGNEQYF

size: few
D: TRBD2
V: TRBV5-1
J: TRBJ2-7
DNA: TGCGCCAGCAGCTTGGACGGGAGGGCCTCCTACGAGCAGTACTTC
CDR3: CASSLDGRASYEQYF

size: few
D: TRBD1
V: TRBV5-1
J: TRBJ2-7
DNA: TGCGCCAGCAGCGTGACAGGGTTGCGCTACGAGCAGTACTTC
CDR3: CASSVTGLRYEQYF

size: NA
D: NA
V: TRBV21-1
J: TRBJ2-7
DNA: TGTGCCAGCAGCAAAGGCAGGGGTCAGGGGCGAGGCGAGCAGTACTTC
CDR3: CASSKGRGQGRGEQYF

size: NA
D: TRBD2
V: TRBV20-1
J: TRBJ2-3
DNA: TGCAGTGCTCCGGGACTAGCCCCAGATACGCAGTATTTT
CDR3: CSAPGLAPDTQYF

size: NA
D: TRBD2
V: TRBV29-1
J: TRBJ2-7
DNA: TGCAGCGTCGTTCCGGGGGGGGCCAGCTCCTACAATGAGCAGTACTTC
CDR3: CSVVPGGASSYNEQYF

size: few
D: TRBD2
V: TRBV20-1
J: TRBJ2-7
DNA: TGCAGTGCTAGGTCTAGCGGAAACTCCTACGAGCAGTACTTC
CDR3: CSARSSGNSYEQYF

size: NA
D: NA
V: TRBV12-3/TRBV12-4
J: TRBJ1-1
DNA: TGTGCCAGCAGTTGGGGCAATACGAACACTGAAGCTTTCTTT
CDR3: CASSWGNTNTEAFF

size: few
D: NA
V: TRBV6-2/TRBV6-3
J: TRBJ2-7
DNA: TGTGCCAGCAGCAGACTACAGGCCTACGAGCAGTACTTC
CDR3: CASSRLQAYEQYF

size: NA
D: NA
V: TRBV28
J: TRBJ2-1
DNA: TGTGCCAGCAGCTCCCCGCCGGGGTCCTACAATGAGCAGTTCTTC
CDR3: CASSSPPGSYNEQFF

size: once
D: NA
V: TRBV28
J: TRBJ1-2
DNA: TGTACCAGCAGTTTAGGATACTATGGCTACACCTTC
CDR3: CTSSLGYYGYTF

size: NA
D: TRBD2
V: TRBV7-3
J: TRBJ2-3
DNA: TGTGCCAGCAGCTTGGGGAGCGGGACCACAGATACGCAGTATTTT
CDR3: CASSLGSGTTDTQYF

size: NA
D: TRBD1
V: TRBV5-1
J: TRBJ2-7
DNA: TGCGCCAGCAGCAGGGACAGGGGAAACTACGAGCAGTACTTC
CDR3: CASSRDRGNYEQYF

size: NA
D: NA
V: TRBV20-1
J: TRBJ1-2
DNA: TGCAGTGCTAGGGGGGATTTAAGGAATGGCTACACCTTC
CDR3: CSARGDLRNGYTF